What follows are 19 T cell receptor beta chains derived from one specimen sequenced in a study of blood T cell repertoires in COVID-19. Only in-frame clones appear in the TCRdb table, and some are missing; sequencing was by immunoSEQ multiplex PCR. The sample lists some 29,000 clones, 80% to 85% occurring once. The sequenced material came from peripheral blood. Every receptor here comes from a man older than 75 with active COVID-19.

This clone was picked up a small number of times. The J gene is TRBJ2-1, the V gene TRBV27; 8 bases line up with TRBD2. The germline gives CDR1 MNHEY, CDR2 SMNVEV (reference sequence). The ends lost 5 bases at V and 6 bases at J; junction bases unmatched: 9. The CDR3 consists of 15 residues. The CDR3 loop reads CASSPWTSILNEQFF. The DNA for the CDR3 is TGTGCCAGCAGTCCCTGGACTAGCATTCTCAATGAGCAGTTCTTC.

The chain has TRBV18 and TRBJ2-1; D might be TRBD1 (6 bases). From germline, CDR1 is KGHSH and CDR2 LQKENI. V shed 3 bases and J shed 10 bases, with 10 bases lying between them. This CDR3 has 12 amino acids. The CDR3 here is CASSPITGEQFF. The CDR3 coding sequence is TGTGCCAGCTCACCGATAACAGGGGAGCAGTTCTTC.

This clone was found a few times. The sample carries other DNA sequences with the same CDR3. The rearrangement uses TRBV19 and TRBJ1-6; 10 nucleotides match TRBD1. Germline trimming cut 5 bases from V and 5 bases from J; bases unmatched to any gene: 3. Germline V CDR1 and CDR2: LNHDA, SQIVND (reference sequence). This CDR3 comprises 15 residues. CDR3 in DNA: TGTGCCAGTAGTCCGGGACAGGGGAATAATTCACCCCTCCACTTT. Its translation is CASSPGQGNNSPLHF.

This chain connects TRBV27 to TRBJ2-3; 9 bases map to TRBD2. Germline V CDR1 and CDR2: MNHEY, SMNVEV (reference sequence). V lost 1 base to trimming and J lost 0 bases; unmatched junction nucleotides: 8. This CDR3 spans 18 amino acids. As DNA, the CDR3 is TGTGCCAGCAGTTTATTTGGCGGGGGGGCATCTAGCACAGATACGCAGTATTTT. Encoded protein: CASSLFGGGASSTDTQYF.

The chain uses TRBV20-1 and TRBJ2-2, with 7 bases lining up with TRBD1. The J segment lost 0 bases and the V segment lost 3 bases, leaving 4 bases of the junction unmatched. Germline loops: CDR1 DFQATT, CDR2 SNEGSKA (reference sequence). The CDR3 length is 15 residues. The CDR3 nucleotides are TGCAGTGCTAGTAAGGGACAGTCGAACACCGGGGAGCTGTTTTTT. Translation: CSASKGQSNTGELFF.

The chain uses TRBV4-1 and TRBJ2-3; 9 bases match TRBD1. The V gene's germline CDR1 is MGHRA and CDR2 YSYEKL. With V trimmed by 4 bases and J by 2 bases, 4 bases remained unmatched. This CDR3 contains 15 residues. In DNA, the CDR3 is TGCGCCAGCAGCCTCCGGACAGGGGTCACAGATACGCAGTATTTT. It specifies CASSLRTGVTDTQYF.

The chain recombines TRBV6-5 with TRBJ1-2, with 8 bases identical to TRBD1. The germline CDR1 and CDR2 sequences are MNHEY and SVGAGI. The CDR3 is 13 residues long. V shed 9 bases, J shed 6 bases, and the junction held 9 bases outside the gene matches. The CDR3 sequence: CASTLDRDHGYTF. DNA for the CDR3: TGTGCCAGTACCCTGGACAGGGACCATGGCTACACCTTC.

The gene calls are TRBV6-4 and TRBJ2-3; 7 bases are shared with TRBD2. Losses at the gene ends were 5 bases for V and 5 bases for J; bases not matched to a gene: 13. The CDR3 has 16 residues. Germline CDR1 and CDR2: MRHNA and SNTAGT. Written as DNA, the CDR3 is TGTGCCAGCAGTCTTATGTGGATGGGAGGGAAAGATACGCAGTATTTT. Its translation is CASSLMWMGGKDTQYF.

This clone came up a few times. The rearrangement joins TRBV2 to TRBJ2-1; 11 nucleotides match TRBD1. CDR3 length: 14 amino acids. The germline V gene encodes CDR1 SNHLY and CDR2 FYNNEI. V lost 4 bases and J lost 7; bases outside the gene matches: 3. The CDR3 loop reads CASSGTGGVNEQFF. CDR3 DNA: TGTGCCAGCAGTGGGACAGGGGGCGTGAATGAGCAGTTCTTC. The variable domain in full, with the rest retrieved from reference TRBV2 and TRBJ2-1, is EPEVTQTPSHQVTQMGQEVILRCVPISNHLYFYWYRQILGQKVEFLVSFYNNEISEKSEIFDDQFSVERPDGSNFTLKIRSTKLEDSAMYFCASSGTGGVNEQFFGPGTRLTVL.

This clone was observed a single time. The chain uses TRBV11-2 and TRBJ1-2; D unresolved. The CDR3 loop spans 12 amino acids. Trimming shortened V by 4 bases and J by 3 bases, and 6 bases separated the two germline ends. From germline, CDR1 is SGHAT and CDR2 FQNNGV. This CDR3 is CASSWRDYGYTF. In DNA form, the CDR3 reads TGTGCCAGCAGCTGGAGGGACTATGGCTACACCTTC.

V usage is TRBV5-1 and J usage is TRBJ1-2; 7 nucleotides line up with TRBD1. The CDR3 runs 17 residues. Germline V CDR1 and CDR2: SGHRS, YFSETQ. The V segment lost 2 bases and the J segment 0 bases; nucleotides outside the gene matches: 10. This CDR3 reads CASSFMGTEIANYGYTF. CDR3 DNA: TGCGCCAGCAGCTTCATGGGGACAGAAATCGCTAACTATGGCTACACCTTC.

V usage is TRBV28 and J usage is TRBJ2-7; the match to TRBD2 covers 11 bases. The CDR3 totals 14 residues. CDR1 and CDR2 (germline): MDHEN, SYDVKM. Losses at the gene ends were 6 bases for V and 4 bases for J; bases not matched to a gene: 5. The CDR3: CASRLAGGRYEQYF. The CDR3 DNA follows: TGTGCCAGCAGATTAGCGGGGGGGCGGTACGAGCAGTACTTC.

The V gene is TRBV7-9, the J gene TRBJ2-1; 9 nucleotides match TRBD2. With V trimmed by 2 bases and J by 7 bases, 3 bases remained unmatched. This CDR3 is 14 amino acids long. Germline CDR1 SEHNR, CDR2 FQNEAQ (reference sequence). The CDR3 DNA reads TGTGCCAGCAGCTTAACTAGCGGGTGGAATGAGCAGTTCTTC. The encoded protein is CASSLTSGWNEQFF.

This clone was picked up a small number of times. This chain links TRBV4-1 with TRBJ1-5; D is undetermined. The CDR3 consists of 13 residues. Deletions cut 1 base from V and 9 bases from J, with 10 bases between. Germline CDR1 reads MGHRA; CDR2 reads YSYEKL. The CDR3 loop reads CASSQVLTGPQHF. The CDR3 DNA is TGCGCCAGCAGCCAAGTCCTTACTGGGCCCCAGCATTTT.

The CDR3 nucleotides read TGCGCCAGCAGGGTGTCGACAGGGAATTGGGAAGGCTACACCTTC. Its protein product is CASRVSTGNWEGYTF. The V call is TRBV10-2, the J call TRBJ1-2, with 7 bases lining up with TRBD1. Germline V gives CDR1 WSHSY, CDR2 SAAADI. V lost 6 bases to trimming and J lost 8 bases; unmatched junction nucleotides: 15. CDR3 length: 15 amino acids.

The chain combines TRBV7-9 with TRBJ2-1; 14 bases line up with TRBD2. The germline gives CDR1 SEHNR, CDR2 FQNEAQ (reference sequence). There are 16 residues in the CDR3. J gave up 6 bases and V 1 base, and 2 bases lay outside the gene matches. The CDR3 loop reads CASSLEGTSGGNEQFF. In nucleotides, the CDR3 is TGTGCCAGCAGCTTAGAAGGGACTAGCGGGGGCAATGAGCAGTTCTTC.

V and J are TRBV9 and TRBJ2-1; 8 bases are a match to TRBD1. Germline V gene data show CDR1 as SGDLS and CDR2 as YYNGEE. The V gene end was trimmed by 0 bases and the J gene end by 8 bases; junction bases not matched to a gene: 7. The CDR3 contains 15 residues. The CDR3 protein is CASSVGQGHGYEQFF. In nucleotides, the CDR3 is TGTGCCAGCAGCGTAGGACAGGGGCATGGGTATGAGCAGTTCTTC. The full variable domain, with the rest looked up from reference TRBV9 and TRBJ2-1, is DSGVTQTPKHLITATGQRVTLRCSPRSGDLSVYWYQQSLDQGLQFLIQYYNGEERAKGNILERFSAQQFPDLHSELNLSSLELGDSALYFCASSVGQGHGYEQFFGPGTRLTVL.

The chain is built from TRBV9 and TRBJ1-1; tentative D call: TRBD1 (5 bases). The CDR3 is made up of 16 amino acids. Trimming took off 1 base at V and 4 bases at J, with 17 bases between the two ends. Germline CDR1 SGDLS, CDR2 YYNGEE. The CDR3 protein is CASSVTSGEVGTEAFF. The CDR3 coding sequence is TGTGCCAGCAGCGTAACCTCGGGGGAGGTTGGCACTGAAGCTTTCTTT.

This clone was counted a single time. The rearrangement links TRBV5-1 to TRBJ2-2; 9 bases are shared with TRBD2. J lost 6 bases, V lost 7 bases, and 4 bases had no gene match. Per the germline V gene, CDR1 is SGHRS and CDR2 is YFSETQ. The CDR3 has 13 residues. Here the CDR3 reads CASGLAGAGELFF. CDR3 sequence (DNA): TGCGCCAGCGGATTAGCGGGGGCCGGGGAGCTGTTTTTT.